A single sample gave rise to the 21 T cell receptor beta chains below, sequenced in a study of T-cell reconstitution after alpha-beta-depleted transplantation in children. Preparation of the TCRbeta library used unique molecular identifiers. One entry per CDR3 protein, called by TCRdb with MiXCR from the PCR reads. The table lists fewer than 120,000 distinct CDR3 sequences, about 9.4% of them singletons. The source material was PBMCs from the stem cell graft donor, sampled from the stem cell graft. Every receptor here comes from a human donor who donated a stem cell graft to a child with acute lymphoblastic leukemia.

This clonotype was seen ten or more times. CDR3 loop: CSASGTSGGYNEQFF. CDR3 DNA sequence: TGCAGTGCTAGTGGGACTAGCGGGGGCTACAATGAGCAGTTCTTC. V is TRBV20-1 and J is TRBJ2-1; 14 bases align to TRBD2. The CDR3 loop spans 15 amino acids. Germline V gives CDR1 DFQATT, CDR2 SNEGSKA (reference sequence). V lost 3 bases to trimming and J lost 3 bases; unmatched junction nucleotides: 1.

This clonotype was recorded at least ten times. The chain combines TRBV27 with TRBJ2-7; D is perhaps TRBD1 or TRBD2 (7 bases each). With 6 bases removed from V and 2 bases from J, the gap between germline ends came to 14 bases. The CDR3 length is 14 residues. Germline values: CDR1 MNHEY, CDR2 SMNVEV (reference sequence). The DNA of the CDR3 is TGTGCCAGCAGCCGCAGGGGGGGCCCCTACGAGCAGTACTTC. Its translation is CASSRRGGPYEQYF.

The sample holds many counts of this clonotype. The rearrangement links TRBV12-3 or TRBV12-4 to TRBJ2-7, with 8 bases fitting TRBD1. This CDR3 spans 16 amino acids. With 5 bases clipped from V and 2 bases from J, the junction kept 11 bases outside the gene matches. The CDR3 bases are TGTGCCAGCAGTCCGAGGGGGCGGACAGGGACCTACGAGCAGTACTTC. Protein: CASSPRGRTGTYEQYF.

The sample holds many counts of this clonotype. The genes are TRBV27 and TRBJ2-1; 10 nucleotides line up with TRBD2. The V and J ends lost 8 bases and 0 bases, in that order; junction bases with no gene match: 16. The CDR3 is 19 amino acids. Germline CDR1 reads MNHEY; CDR2 reads SMNVEV (reference sequence). The CDR3 coding sequence is TGTGCCAGCTTTCCCCAGCGGGGGGGGTCCACTAGCTCCTACAATGAGCAGTTCTTC. It encodes CASFPQRGGSTSSYNEQFF.

This clonotype was detected many times. The V and J genes are TRBV7-9 and TRBJ2-6; the D is unclear. The CDR3 has 16 amino acids. Germline CDR1 and CDR2: SEHNR and FQNEAQ (reference sequence). The germline V and J ends were trimmed by 5 bases and 1 base, with 12 bases remaining between them. CDR3: CASSPSTNSGANVLTF. The CDR3 bases are TGTGCCAGCAGCCCGTCAACAAATTCTGGGGCCAACGTCCTGACTTTC.

This clonotype was picked up many times. The V gene is TRBV24-1, the J gene TRBJ2-5, with 11 bases fitting TRBD2. After removal of 0 bases from V and 4 bases from J, the junction contained 0 bases not matched to a gene. The CDR3 extends over 15 amino acids. The germline gives CDR1 KGHDR, CDR2 SFDVKD. In nucleotides, the CDR3 is TGTGCCACCAGTGATTTGACTAGCGGGAGAGAGACCCAGTACTTC. Translation gives CATSDLTSGRETQYF.

This clonotype was observed at least ten times. The V call is TRBV27, the J call TRBJ1-1; D is unclear. Germline values: CDR1 MNHEY, CDR2 SMNVEV (reference sequence). Between the trimmed V and J ends, which lost 5 bases and 0 bases, there was a span of 10 bases. CDR3 length: 14 residues. Written as DNA, the CDR3 is TGTGCCAGCAGTACCCAGCAGATGAACACTGAAGCTTTCTTT. Amino acids: CASSTQQMNTEAFF.

This clonotype was recorded at least ten times. CDR3 region: CASSVGLAAYEQYF. The CDR3 DNA follows: TGTGCCAGCAGCGTGGGGTTAGCAGCCTACGAGCAGTACTTC. The chain combines TRBV9 with TRBJ2-7; no reliable D call. The CDR3 length is 14 residues. Trimming cost V 2 bases and J 2 bases, with 11 bases left between them. Germline CDR1 and CDR2: SGDLS and YYNGEE. Supplemented by reference TRBV9 and TRBJ2-7, the full variable domain reads DSGVTQTPKHLITATGQRVTLRCSPRSGDLSVYWYQQSLDQGLQFLIQYYNGEERAKGNILERFSAQQFPDLHSELNLSSLELGDSALYFCASSVGLAAYEQYFGPGTRLTVT.

This clonotype was recorded many times. This rearrangement joins TRBV12-3 or TRBV12-4 to TRBJ2-7; D is possibly TRBD1 or TRBD2 (5 bases each). The CDR3 length is 17 residues. Trimming took 0 bases from V and 2 from J, leaving 17 bases between them. The CDR3 region is CASSLAHAGTLTYEQYF. The CDR3 DNA sequence: TGTGCCAGCAGTTTAGCGCACGCCGGGACCCTCACCTACGAGCAGTACTTC.

This clonotype appeared a few times. V and J are TRBV12-3 or TRBV12-4 and TRBJ2-7; 8 bases fit TRBD1. The CDR3 length is 14 residues. Germline trimming cut 6 bases from V and 3 bases from J; bases unmatched to any gene: 7. The CDR3 region is CASSPPDRVYEQYF. As DNA, the CDR3 is TGTGCCAGCAGCCCACCGGACAGGGTCTACGAGCAGTACTTC.

The rearrangement uses TRBV30 and TRBJ1-2, with 9 bases matching TRBD1. CDR1 and CDR2 from the germline V gene are GTSNPN and SVGIG (reference sequence). The CDR3 loop spans 12 amino acids. Trimming took 8 bases from V and 8 from J; bases not matched to a gene: 9. The chain's CDR3 is CARDRVRGGYTF. The CDR3 bases are TGTGCCAGGGACAGGGTAAGAGGAGGCTACACCTTC. Combining the CDR3 with reference TRBV30 and TRBJ1-2 gives the whole variable domain SQTIHQWPATLVQPVGSPLSLECTVEGTSNPNLYWYRQAAGRGLQLLFYSVGIGQISSEVPQNLSASRPQDRQFILSSKKLLLSDSGFYLCARDRVRGGYTFGSGTRLTVV.

The table lists this clonotype with many counts. V usage is TRBV29-1 and J usage is TRBJ2-1, with TRBD2 identical over 15 bases. Trimming cost V 6 bases and J 10 bases; bases outside gene matches: 16. Germline V gene lookup returns CDR1 SQVTM and CDR2 ANQGSEA. This CDR3 contains 17 residues. The CDR3 DNA reads as TGCAGCGTGGTCGGGTCCGGACTAGCGGGAGGGCCGTGGGAGCAGTTCTTC. Protein product: CSVVGSGLAGGPWEQFF.

This clonotype has ten or more counts. The chain employs TRBV29-1 and TRBJ2-2, with D perhaps TRBD2 (5 bases). V was trimmed by 7 bases and J by 8 bases, leaving 11 bases between them. CDR1 is SQVTM, CDR2 ANQGSEA, per germline. The CDR3 is made up of 11 amino acids. The CDR3 DNA reads TGCAGCGCCGCAGGAGGAGGGGAGCTGTTTTTT. Amino acids: CSAAGGGELFF.

At least ten counts were recorded for this clonotype. This chain connects TRBV7-2 to TRBJ2-7; the D is unclear. The germline V gene has CDR1 SGHTA and CDR2 FQGNSA. The ends were cut back, 1 base at V and 2 bases at J, with 12 bases in the middle. The CDR3 sequence is 15 residues long. CDR3 region: CASSLDHGGTYEQYF. The CDR3 DNA sequence: TGTGCCAGCAGCTTAGACCATGGCGGAACCTACGAGCAGTACTTC. Drawing the rest from reference TRBV7-2 and TRBJ2-7, the complete variable domain is GAGVSQSPSNKVTEKGKDVELRCDPISGHTALYWYRQSLGQGLEFLIYFQGNSAPDKSGLPSDRFSAERTGGSVSTLTIQRTQQEDSAVYLCASSLDHGGTYEQYFGPGTRLTVT.

This chain joins TRBV6-5 and TRBJ2-3; D is perhaps TRBD2 (7 bases). Germline assignment: CDR1 MNHEY and CDR2 SVGAGI. Trimming cost V 2 bases and J 2 bases, with 23 bases left between them. CDR3 size: 19 residues. In DNA, the CDR3 is TGTGCCAGCAGTTACAAATCAGGTGTGGCGGGGGCGGTCACAGATACGCAGTATTTT. Amino acid sequence: CASSYKSGVAGAVTDTQYF.

This clonotype appeared many times. The genes are TRBV7-2 and TRBJ2-1; 7 nucleotides match TRBD1. Per germline, CDR1 SGHTA and CDR2 FQGNSA. This CDR3 spans 16 amino acids. V lost 2 bases and J lost 1; bases outside the gene matches: 5. CDR3 sequence reads: CASSLSHRGSYNEQFF. In DNA, the CDR3 is TGTGCCAGCAGCTTATCCCACAGGGGTTCCTACAATGAGCAGTTCTTC.

Ten or more counts support this clonotype. The rearrangement uses TRBV3-1 and TRBJ2-1; D ambiguous. Trimming stripped 4 bases from V and 8 bases from J, with 15 bases between. CDR1 and CDR2 (germline): LGHDT, YNNKEL (reference sequence). This CDR3 is built from 14 residues. In DNA, the CDR3 is TGTGCCAGCAGCCTCGGACCGATCTCGGATGAGCAGTTCTTC. It codes for CASSLGPISDEQFF.

This clonotype was observed many times. The genes are TRBV5-5 and TRBJ2-3; 10 bases fit TRBD2. CDR1 is SGHKS and CDR2 is YYEKEE in the germline V gene (reference sequence). The CDR3 has 18 amino acids. After removal of 0 bases from V and 1 base from J, the junction contained 8 bases not matched to a gene. The CDR3: CASSLVVSSGGRTDTQYF. CDR3 coding DNA: TGTGCCAGCAGCTTGGTGGTGTCTAGCGGGGGACGCACAGATACGCAGTATTTT.

At least ten counts were recorded for this clonotype. The rearrangement uses TRBV7-2 and TRBJ2-7; D assignment may be TRBD1 or TRBD2 (5 bases each). This CDR3 contains 12 residues. V gave up 3 bases and J gave up 9 bases, with 12 bases separating them. Germline V gives CDR1 SGHTA, CDR2 FQGNSA. CDR3 residues: CASSFNRDRQYF. The CDR3 DNA is TGTGCCAGCAGCTTCAACCGGGACCGGCAGTACTTC.

The table lists this clonotype with many counts. This chain connects TRBV2 to TRBJ2-7; no firm D call. The CDR3 totals 15 residues. The V gene's germline CDR1 is SNHLY and CDR2 FYNNEI. V lost 8 bases, J lost 0 bases, and 17 bases lay in between. CDR3 sequence (DNA): TGTGCCAGCCTTCACCGGCAGGCCCCCTCCTACGAGCAGTACTTC. Its protein product is CASLHRQAPSYEQYF.

This clonotype was counted ten times or more. The rearrangement uses TRBV28 and TRBJ2-7; D perhaps matches TRBD2 (6 bases). CDR1 is MDHEN, CDR2 SYDVKM, per germline. Between the trimmed V and J ends, which lost 3 bases and 7 bases, there was a span of 13 bases. The CDR3 covers 13 residues. CDR3 protein: CASSFSGGREQYF. The CDR3, as DNA: TGTGCCAGCAGTTTTAGCGGAGGGAGGGAGCAGTACTTC.